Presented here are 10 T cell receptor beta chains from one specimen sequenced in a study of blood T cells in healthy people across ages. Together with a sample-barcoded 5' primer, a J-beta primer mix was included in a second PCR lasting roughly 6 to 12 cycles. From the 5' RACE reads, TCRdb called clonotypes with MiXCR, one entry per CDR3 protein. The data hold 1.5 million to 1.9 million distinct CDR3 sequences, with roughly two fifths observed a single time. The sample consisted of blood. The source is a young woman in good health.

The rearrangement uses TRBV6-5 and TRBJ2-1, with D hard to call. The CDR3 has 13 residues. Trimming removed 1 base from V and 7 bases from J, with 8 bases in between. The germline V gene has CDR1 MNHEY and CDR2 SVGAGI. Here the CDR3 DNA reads TGTGCCAGCAGTTACTTCTTCTCGAATGAGCAGTTCTTC. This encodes CASSYFFSNEQFF.

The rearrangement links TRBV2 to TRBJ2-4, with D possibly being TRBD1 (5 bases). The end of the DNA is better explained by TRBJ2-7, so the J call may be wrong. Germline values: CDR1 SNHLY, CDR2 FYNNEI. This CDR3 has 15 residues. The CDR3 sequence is CASSAGRARSGEQYF. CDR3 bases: TGTGCCAGCAGTGCTGGCAGGGCTCGATCCGGCGAGCAGTACTTC.

The DNA for the CDR3 is TGTGCCAGCAGCTACCCCGACCAGCCCCAGCATTTT. Protein product: CASSYPDQPQHF. The rearrangement links TRBV7-9 to TRBJ1-5, with D unclear. There are 12 residues in the CDR3. With 4 bases removed from V and 7 bases from J, the gap between germline ends came to 8 bases. Germline V gives CDR1 SEHNR, CDR2 FQNEAQ (reference sequence). Full variable domain (rest looked up from reference TRBV7-9 and TRBJ1-5): DTGVSQNPRHKITKRGQNVTFRCDPISEHNRLYWYRQTLGQGPEFLTYFQNEAQLEKSRLLSDRFSAERPKGSFSTLEIQRTEQGDSAMYLCASSYPDQPQHFGDGTRLSIL.

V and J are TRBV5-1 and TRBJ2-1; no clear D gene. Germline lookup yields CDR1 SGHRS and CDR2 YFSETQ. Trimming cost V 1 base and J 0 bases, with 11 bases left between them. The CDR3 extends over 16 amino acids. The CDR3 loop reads CASSLPDGRSYNEQFF. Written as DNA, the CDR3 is TGCGCCAGCAGCTTGCCGGACGGCCGCTCCTACAATGAGCAGTTCTTC.

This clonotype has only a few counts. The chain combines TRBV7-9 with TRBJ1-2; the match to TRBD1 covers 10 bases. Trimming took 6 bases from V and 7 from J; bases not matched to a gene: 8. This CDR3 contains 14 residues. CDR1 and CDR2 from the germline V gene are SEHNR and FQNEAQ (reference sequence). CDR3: CASSFGQGGFGYTF. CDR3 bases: TGTGCCAGCAGTTTCGGACAGGGGGGATTTGGCTACACCTTC. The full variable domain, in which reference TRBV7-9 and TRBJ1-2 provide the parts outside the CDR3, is DTGVSQNPRHKITKRGQNVTFRCDPISEHNRLYWYRQTLGQGPEFLTYFQNEAQLEKSRLLSDRFSAERPKGSFSTLEIQRTEQGDSAMYLCASSFGQGGFGYTFGSGTRLTVV.

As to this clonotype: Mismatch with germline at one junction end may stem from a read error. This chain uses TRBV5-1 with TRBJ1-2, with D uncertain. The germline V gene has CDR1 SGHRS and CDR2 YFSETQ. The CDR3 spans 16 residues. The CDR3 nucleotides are TGCACCAGCAGCACGTCGGGAGGATCCAACCTATATGGCTACACCTTC. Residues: CTSSTSGGSNLYGYTF.

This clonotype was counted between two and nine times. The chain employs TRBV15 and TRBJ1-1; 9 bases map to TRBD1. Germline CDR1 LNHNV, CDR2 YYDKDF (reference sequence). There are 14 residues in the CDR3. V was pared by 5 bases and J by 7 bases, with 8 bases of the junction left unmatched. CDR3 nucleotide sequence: TGTGCCACCAGCGCCATGGACAGGGGTAATGAAGCTTTCTTT. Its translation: CATSAMDRGNEAFF.

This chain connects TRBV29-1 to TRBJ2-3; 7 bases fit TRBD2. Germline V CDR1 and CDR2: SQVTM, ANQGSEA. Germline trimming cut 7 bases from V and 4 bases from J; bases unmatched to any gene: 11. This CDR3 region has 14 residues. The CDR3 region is CSARPSRGADTQYF. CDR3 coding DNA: TGCAGCGCAAGGCCCAGCCGGGGGGCAGATACGCAGTATTTT.

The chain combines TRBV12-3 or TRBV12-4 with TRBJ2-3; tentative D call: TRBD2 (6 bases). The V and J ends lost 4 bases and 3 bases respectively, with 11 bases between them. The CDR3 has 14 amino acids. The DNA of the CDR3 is TGTGCCAGCAGTTCCTCGACTAGGACAGATACGCAGTATTTT. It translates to CASSSSTRTDTQYF.

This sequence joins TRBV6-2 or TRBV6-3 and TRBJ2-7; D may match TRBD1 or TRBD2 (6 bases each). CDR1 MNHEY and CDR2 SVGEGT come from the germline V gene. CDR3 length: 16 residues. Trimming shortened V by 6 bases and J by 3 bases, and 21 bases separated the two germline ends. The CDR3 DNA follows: TGTGCCAGCAGAAACAAGGAGGGGGTTACCGTCTACGAGCAGTACTTC. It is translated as CASRNKEGVTVYEQYF.